Listed here are 32 T cell receptor beta chains from one sample, sequenced in a study of blood T cell repertoires in COVID-19. Assay used: immunoSEQ multiplex PCR; TCRdb lists only in-frame clones, some missing. The sample lists under 300,000 clones; around 81% were seen once. The sample was peripheral blood. The origin of the receptors is a woman aged 55-75 years with active or convalescent COVID-19.

This clone has more than one count but fewer than ten. CDR3 amino acids: CASWETGTNTEAFF. The CDR3 DNA reads as TGCGCCAGCTGGGAGACAGGGACCAACACTGAAGCTTTCTTT. The V and J genes are TRBV5-1 and TRBJ1-1; TRBD1 matches at 7 bases. The CDR3 runs to 14 residues. The ends lost 7 bases at V and 2 bases at J; junction bases unmatched: 8. From germline, CDR1 is SGHRS and CDR2 YFSETQ.

The rearrangement joins TRBV5-1 to TRBJ1-1, with 9 bases aligning to TRBD1. Germline CDR1 and CDR2: SGHRS and YFSETQ. This CDR3 has 17 amino acids. V lost 4 bases to trimming and J lost 0 bases; unmatched junction nucleotides: 10. CDR3 protein: CASSLGGTGRVNTEAFF. The CDR3 DNA sequence: TGCGCCAGCAGCCTCGGGGGGACAGGGAGGGTGAACACTGAAGCTTTCTTT.

The rearrangement uses TRBV3-1 (or the pseudogene TRBV3-2) and TRBJ1-6; TRBD1 might be the D (6 bases). Germline CDR1 is LGHDT and CDR2 is YNNKEL (reference sequence). V was cut by 1 base and J by 7 bases, with 23 bases left in between. The CDR3 contains 19 residues. The CDR3 loop reads CASSQGFFVTGNPNSPLHF. Written as DNA, the CDR3 is TGTGCCAGCAGCCAAGGGTTTTTTGTCACAGGGAACCCAAATTCACCCCTCCACTTT.

The chain is built from TRBV18 and TRBJ2-7; 13 nucleotides match TRBD2. The CDR3 length is 16 residues. Germline assignment: CDR1 KGHSH and CDR2 LQKENI. V gave up 1 base and J gave up 7 bases; unmatched junction bases: 7. The DNA of the CDR3 is TGTGCCAGCTCACCACGGGAGACTAGCGGGAGGAGGGAGCAGTACTTC. It encodes CASSPRETSGRREQYF.

The chain uses TRBV4-1 and TRBJ2-7; 9 bases map to TRBD2. CDR1 MGHRA and CDR2 YSYEKL come from the germline V gene. The length of the CDR3 is 14 residues. The ends lost 6 bases at V and 0 bases at J; junction bases unmatched: 3. CDR3 sequence: CASRRAGGSYEQYF. CDR3 DNA: TGCGCCAGCAGGCGAGCGGGGGGCTCCTACGAGCAGTACTTC.

V and J are TRBV6-5 and TRBJ1-2; tentative D call: TRBD1 (5 bases). The germline CDR1 and CDR2 sequences are MNHEY and SVGAGI. The V and J ends lost 2 bases and 2 bases respectively, with 12 bases between them. The CDR3 is 15 residues long. The CDR3 DNA is TGTGCCAGCAGTTACGTTACAGGACAAAACTATGGCTACACCTTC. Amino acids: CASSYVTGQNYGYTF.

The chain couples TRBV2 to TRBJ1-4; a possible D gene is TRBD1 (6 bases). The germline V gene encodes CDR1 SNHLY and CDR2 FYNNEI. The CDR3 sequence is 14 residues long. Trimming pared 5 bases from V and 3 bases from J, leaving 10 bases between. DNA of the CDR3: TGTGCCAGCAGTATGGGACAAGCTAATGAAAAACTGTTTTTT. The encoded protein is CASSMGQANEKLFF. The full variable domain, completed using reference TRBV2 and TRBJ1-4, is EPEVTQTPSHQVTQMGQEVILRCVPISNHLYFYWYRQILGQKVEFLVSFYNNEISEKSEIFDDQFSVERPDGSNFTLKIRSTKLEDSAMYFCASSMGQANEKLFFGSGTQLSVL.

The chain recombines TRBV3-1 (or the pseudogene TRBV3-2) with TRBJ2-3; D not resolved. Trimming pared 2 bases from V and 6 bases from J, leaving 15 bases between. CDR1 and CDR2 from the germline V gene are LGHDT and YNNKEL (reference sequence). The CDR3 covers 15 residues. CDR3 nucleotide sequence: TGTGCCAGCAGCCAATTCGGCGGTCCCTCTGATACGCAGTATTTT. This sequence encodes CASSQFGGPSDTQYF.

V gene TRBV4-2 combines with J gene TRBJ2-7; the match to TRBD1 covers 8 bases. V shed 1 base and J 5 bases; nucleotides not matched to a gene: 7. The germline V gene encodes CDR1 LGHNA and CDR2 YNFKEQ. There are 15 residues in the CDR3. Here the CDR3 reads CASSQGHRGRNEQYF. In DNA, the CDR3 is TGTGCCAGCAGCCAAGGACACAGGGGGAGGAACGAGCAGTACTTC.

V is TRBV16 and J is TRBJ2-7; TRBD1 is a possible D gene (5 bases). The CDR3 length is 14 residues. CDR1 and CDR2 from the germline V gene are KGHSY and FQNENV. V lost 0 bases to trimming and J lost 3 bases, with 9 bases between them. CDR3 residues: CASSQSMQGYEQYF. The CDR3 nucleotides are TGTGCCAGCAGCCAATCGATGCAGGGCTACGAGCAGTACTTC.

CDR3: CASSRGQGNEKLFF. The DNA for the CDR3 is TGTGCCAGCAGCCGGGGACAGGGGAATGAAAAACTGTTTTTT. V gene TRBV7-9 combines with J gene TRBJ1-4; 10 bases line up with TRBD1. J gave up 5 bases and V 5 bases, and 2 bases lay outside the gene matches. Germline CDR1 SEHNR, CDR2 FQNEAQ (reference sequence). The CDR3 extends over 14 amino acids.

V is TRBV6-5 and J is TRBJ1-1, with 8 bases identical to TRBD1. Per germline, CDR1 MNHEY and CDR2 SVGAGI. With 8 bases clipped from V and 6 bases from J, the junction kept 11 bases outside the gene matches. The CDR3 is 14 residues long. The CDR3 loop is CASPTPTGVPEAFF. CDR3 bases: TGTGCCAGCCCTACCCCGACAGGGGTCCCTGAAGCTTTCTTT.

This chain uses TRBV4-2 with TRBJ1-4, with D possibly being TRBD1 (5 bases). Germline loops: CDR1 LGHNA, CDR2 YNFKEQ. Trimming removed 4 bases from V and 5 bases from J, with 14 bases in between. This CDR3 comprises 15 residues. CDR3 region: CASSPHRQINEKLFF. The DNA of the CDR3 is TGTGCCAGCAGCCCCCACAGGCAGATCAATGAAAAACTGTTTTTT.

This rearrangement joins TRBV14 to TRBJ2-5; maybe TRBD2 (6 bases). The V end was cut by 1 base, the J end by 2 bases, with 11 bases between. CDR1 and CDR2 (germline): SGHDN, FVKESK. This CDR3 has 15 amino acids. CDR3 residues: CASSQARGGQETQYF. The CDR3 DNA follows: TGTGCCAGCAGCCAAGCCAGAGGAGGGCAAGAGACCCAGTACTTC. The full variable domain, completed using reference TRBV14 and TRBJ2-5, is EAGVTQFPSHSVIEKGQTVTLRCDPISGHDNLYWYRRVMGKEIKFLLHFVKESKQDESGMPNNRFLAERTGGTYSTLKVQPAELEDSGVYFCASSQARGGQETQYFGPGTRLLVL.

The chain uses TRBV9 and TRBJ2-1; 10 nucleotides line up with TRBD2. This CDR3 has 17 amino acids. Trimming took 4 bases from V and 2 from J; bases not matched to a gene: 9. The germline V gene encodes CDR1 SGDLS and CDR2 YYNGEE. CDR3 bases: TGTGCCAGCAGCCCCCACTTCAGCGGGGGGGCCTACAATGAGCAGTTCTTC. Translated: CASSPHFSGGAYNEQFF.

DNA of the CDR3: TGTGCCAGCAGCCCCCAAGGGTCCGGGGCGCAGTATTTT. Residues: CASSPQGSGAQYF. The V and J genes are TRBV5-6 and TRBJ2-3; perhaps TRBD2 as D (5 bases). The V gene's germline CDR1 is SGHDT and CDR2 YYEEEE. This CDR3 has 13 amino acids. The ends were cut back, 4 bases at V and 10 bases at J, with 16 bases in the middle.

The chain employs TRBV18 and TRBJ1-2; maybe TRBD1 (5 bases). The V end was cut by 0 bases, the J end by 5 bases, with 13 bases between. Germline assignment: CDR1 KGHSH and CDR2 LQKENI. The CDR3 contains 15 residues. CDR3 sequence reads: CASSPPGQGGYGYTF. The CDR3 region has the DNA TGTGCCAGCTCACCACCGGGGCAGGGAGGTTATGGCTACACCTTC.

This clone came up a few times. The chain has TRBV28 and TRBJ2-7; 10 bases align to TRBD2. Germline V gene data show CDR1 as MDHEN and CDR2 as SYDVKM. The trim removed 6 bases at V and 5 bases at J, leaving 4 bases unmatched. The CDR3 loop spans 13 amino acids. The CDR3 DNA follows: TGTGCCAGCAGACTAAGCGGGGGGGACGAGCAGTACTTC. Its translation: CASRLSGGDEQYF.

J is TRBJ2-6 and V is TRBV28, with a possible D match to TRBD1 (5 bases). V gave up 8 bases and J gave up 0 bases, with 26 bases separating them. The germline V gene encodes CDR1 MDHEN and CDR2 SYDVKM. The CDR3 is 20 residues long. Here the CDR3 DNA reads TGTGCCAGCGGTGTGGGAAGGGGAACCTCCCCCCTCTCTGGGGCCAACGTCCTGACTTTC. Translated, it gives CASGVGRGTSPLSGANVLTF.

V usage is TRBV20-1 and J usage is TRBJ1-2; no reliable D call. The V gene's germline CDR1 is DFQATT and CDR2 SNEGSKA (reference sequence). The length of the CDR3 is 10 residues. The germline V and J ends were trimmed by 8 bases and 3 bases, with 7 bases remaining between them. DNA for the CDR3: TGCAGTTCATTTGACTATGGCTACACCTTC. Residues: CSSFDYGYTF.

The rearrangement uses TRBV28 and TRBJ2-1; 10 bases fit TRBD2. The V segment lost 5 bases and the J segment 7 bases; nucleotides outside the gene matches: 14. The CDR3 contains 17 residues. Per the germline V gene, CDR1 is MDHEN and CDR2 is SYDVKM. The CDR3 here is CASSPQQGAGGANEQFF. The CDR3 region has the DNA TGTGCCAGCAGTCCACAGCAGGGAGCGGGGGGGGCTAATGAGCAGTTCTTC.

V and J are TRBV2 and TRBJ1-4; no reliable D call. The CDR3 length is 13 residues. Germline V CDR1 and CDR2: SNHLY, FYNNEI. The germline V and J ends were trimmed by 11 bases and 3 bases, with 13 bases remaining between them. CDR3 in DNA: TGTGCCGGTACATCGCCCCCTAATGAAAAACTGTTTTTT. Translated, it gives CAGTSPPNEKLFF. Full variable domain (rest looked up from reference TRBV2 and TRBJ1-4): EPEVTQTPSHQVTQMGQEVILRCVPISNHLYFYWYRQILGQKVEFLVSFYNNEISEKSEIFDDQFSVERPDGSNFTLKIRSTKLEDSAMYFCAGTSPPNEKLFFGSGTQLSVL.

The rearrangement joins TRBV12-3 or TRBV12-4 to TRBJ1-2, with TRBD1 identical over 8 bases. Unmatched junction bases numbered 5, after V lost 4 bases and J lost 7 bases. CDR3 length equals 13 residues. The CDR3 sequence is CASSSQGARGYTF. CDR3 DNA sequence: TGTGCCAGCAGTTCCCAGGGGGCGCGTGGCTACACCTTC.

This clone turned up a few times. This chain uses TRBV3-1 (or the pseudogene TRBV3-2) with TRBJ2-7; 13 bases line up with TRBD2. This CDR3 is 15 amino acids long. Germline loops: CDR1 LGHDT, CDR2 YNNKEL (reference sequence). Trimming at V came to 5 bases and at J to 2 bases, leaving 3 bases not matched to a gene. CDR3: CASSKGLAGTYEQYF. The CDR3 nucleotides read TGTGCCAGCAGCAAGGGACTAGCGGGGACCTACGAGCAGTACTTC.

The chain links TRBV5-1 to TRBJ1-2, with 8 bases matching TRBD1. Germline values: CDR1 SGHRS, CDR2 YFSETQ. Trimming at V came to 3 bases and at J to 3 bases, leaving 4 bases not matched to a gene. This CDR3 region has 14 residues. The CDR3 sequence: CASSSDRVDYGYTF. CDR3 nucleotides: TGCGCCAGCAGCTCGGACAGGGTGGACTATGGCTACACCTTC.

This chain joins TRBV6-5 and TRBJ2-5; D may be TRBD2 (6 bases). Germline values: CDR1 MNHEY, CDR2 SVGAGI. Trimming took off 4 bases at V and 2 bases at J, with 14 bases between the two ends. The CDR3 runs 15 residues. For the CDR3, the DNA is TGTGCCAGCAGTTCACCGGGGGAAGCACAAGAGACCCAGTACTTC. It codes for CASSSPGEAQETQYF.

The chain employs TRBV30 and TRBJ2-7, with 10 bases aligning to TRBD1. There are 13 residues in the CDR3. The germline V gene encodes CDR1 GTSNPN and CDR2 SVGIG (reference sequence). V shed 2 bases and J 5 bases; nucleotides not matched to a gene: 3. The CDR3 DNA sequence: TGTGCCTGGAGTCCAGGGACAGGGGACGAGCAGTACTTC. Residues: CAWSPGTGDEQYF.

The chain uses TRBV6-6 and TRBJ1-2, with TRBD1 as a possible D gene (5 bases). From germline, CDR1 is MNHNY and CDR2 SVGAGI (reference sequence). The V and J ends lost 2 bases and 6 bases respectively, with 16 bases between them. The CDR3 totals 15 residues. The CDR3 sequence is CASSYPDGQGHGYTF. CDR3 nucleotide sequence: TGTGCCAGCAGTTACCCGGATGGGCAGGGCCATGGCTACACCTTC.

Only one count was recorded for this clone. The chain joins TRBV18 to TRBJ2-3, with 8 nucleotides matching TRBD2. The V gene end was trimmed by 2 bases and the J gene end by 5 bases; junction bases not matched to a gene: 9. The CDR3 spans 16 residues. Per the germline V gene, CDR1 is KGHSH and CDR2 is LQKENI. Written as DNA, the CDR3 is TGTGCCAGCTCACCAGGGACTAGGTCCCAGGGAGATACGCAGTATTTT. Its translation: CASSPGTRSQGDTQYF.

The chain is built from TRBV4-3 and TRBJ1-3, with D possibly being TRBD1 (6 bases). Looked up from germline, CDR1 is LGHNA and CDR2 is YSLEER. V shed 3 bases and J shed 0 bases, with 18 bases lying between them. The CDR3 totals 18 residues. CDR3 nucleotides: TGCGCCAGCAGCCAGGATTTTTGGGACAAAACCTCTGGAAACACCATATATTTT. This gives the protein CASSQDFWDKTSGNTIYF.

This chain uses TRBV2 with TRBJ1-2, with D uncertain. The germline V gene has CDR1 SNHLY and CDR2 FYNNEI. The V end lost 5 bases, the J end lost 2 bases, and 15 bases lay between the germline ends. The CDR3 has 15 residues. The DNA of the CDR3 is TGTGCCAGCAGTCTTGTCCAGGCAAGAAACTATGGCTACACCTTC. Its translation: CASSLVQARNYGYTF.

CDR3 protein: CASSPKTGGSYEQYF. The CDR3 DNA follows: TGTGCCAGTAGTCCAAAGACAGGGGGGTCCTACGAGCAGTACTTC. V gene TRBV19 combines with J gene TRBJ2-7; TRBD1 aligns across 9 bases. V shed 5 bases and J 1 base; nucleotides not matched to a gene: 6. The CDR3 runs 15 residues. Germline V gives CDR1 LNHDA, CDR2 SQIVND (reference sequence).